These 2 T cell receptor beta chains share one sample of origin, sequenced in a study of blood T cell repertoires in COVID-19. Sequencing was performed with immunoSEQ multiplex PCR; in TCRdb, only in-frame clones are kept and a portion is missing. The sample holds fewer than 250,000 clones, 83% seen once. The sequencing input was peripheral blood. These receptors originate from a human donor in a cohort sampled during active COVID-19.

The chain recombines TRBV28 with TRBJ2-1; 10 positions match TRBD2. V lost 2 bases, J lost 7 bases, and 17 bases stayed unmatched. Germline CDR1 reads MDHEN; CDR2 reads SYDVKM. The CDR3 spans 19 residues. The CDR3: CASSLRPRGGLAGVNEQFF. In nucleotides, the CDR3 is TGTGCCAGCAGTTTAAGACCCAGGGGAGGGCTAGCGGGAGTGAATGAGCAGTTCTTC.

CDR3 protein: CASSTAFGPGNTEAFF. The CDR3 nucleotides are TGCGCCAGCAGCACGGCTTTTGGTCCAGGGAACACTGAAGCTTTCTTT. This rearrangement joins TRBV5-1 to TRBJ1-1; D is undetermined. The germline CDR1 and CDR2 sequences are SGHRS and YFSETQ. The V and J ends lost 4 bases and 1 base respectively, with 17 bases between them. CDR3 length: 16 amino acids.